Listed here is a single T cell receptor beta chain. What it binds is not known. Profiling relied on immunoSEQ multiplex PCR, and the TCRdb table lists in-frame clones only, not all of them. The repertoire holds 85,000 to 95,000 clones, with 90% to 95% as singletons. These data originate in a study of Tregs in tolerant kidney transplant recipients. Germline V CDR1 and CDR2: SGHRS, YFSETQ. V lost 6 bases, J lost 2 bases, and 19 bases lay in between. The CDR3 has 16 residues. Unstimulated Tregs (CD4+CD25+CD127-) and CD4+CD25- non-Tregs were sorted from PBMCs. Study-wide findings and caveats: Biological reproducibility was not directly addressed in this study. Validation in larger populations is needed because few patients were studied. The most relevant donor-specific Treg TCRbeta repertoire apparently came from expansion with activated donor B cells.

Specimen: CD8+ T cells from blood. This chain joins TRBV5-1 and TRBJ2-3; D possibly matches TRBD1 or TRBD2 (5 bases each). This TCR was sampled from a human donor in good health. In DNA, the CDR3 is TGCGCCAGCACTCCGCCGCGTCGAGGGGCCACAGATACGCAGTATTTT. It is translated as CASTPPRRGATDTQYF.